Sequencing of this T cell receptor beta chain was carried out in a study of blood T cell repertoires in COVID-19. In the source study's methods: Reference gene primers were amplified, and this amplification served to estimate nucleated cell counts. Measured with immunoSEQ multiplex PCR; TCRdb has only the in-frame clones, and not every one. That table supplies the V and J calls and clone size; D and trimming were determined from the DNA. The sample lists over 150,000 clones; 80% were seen once. CDR3 length: 14 residues. The V gene's germline CDR1 is SGDLS and CDR2 YYNGEE. Trimming took 4 bases from V and 8 from J, leaving 13 bases between them. This clone was counted a few times.

The J gene is TRBJ1-6, the V gene TRBV9; D unclear. The sample was PBMCs or T cells enriched from blood (not recorded which). This TCR was recovered from a woman in her sixties who had recovered from COVID-19. Here the CDR3 reads CASSLGGVYSPLHF. The DNA for the CDR3 is TGTGCCAGCAGCCTCGGCGGGGTTTATTCACCCCTCCACTTT. Full variable domain (remainder filled in from reference TRBV9 and TRBJ1-6): DSGVTQTPKHLITATGQRVTLRCSPRSGDLSVYWYQQSLDQGLQFLIQYYNGEERAKGNILERFSAQQFPDLHSELNLSSLELGDSALYFCASSLGGVYSPLHFGNGTRLTVT.